This T cell receptor beta chain was recovered during a study of cytomegalovirus exposure and HLA in healthy donors. Study observations and caveats: According to an earlier analysis, most TCR beta V segments yielded productive rearrangements about 90% or about 30% of the time.

This CDR3 comprises 15 residues. Germline V gene lookup returns CDR1 MNHEY and CDR2 SVGAGI. With 5 bases removed from V and 4 bases from J, the gap between germline ends came to 17 bases. This clone turned up a few times. Its antigen remains unidentified. PCR amplification relied on 60 Vbeta primers (plus 13 Jbeta primers). Clones were read by immunoSEQ multiplex PCR, and TCRdb kept only the in-frame ones, dropping some. The sample consists of some 140,000 clones, approximately 61% of them appearing once. The source is a human donor in good health. Sequencing was done on a sample of PBMCs. This chain links TRBV6-5 with TRBJ1-1; possible D gene TRBD1, 5 bases. CDR3 DNA: TGTGCCAGCAGTCGTCCAACTCAGCAGGGCACTGAAGCTTTCTTT. Amino acids: CASSRPTQQGTEAFF.